This TCR beta chain was identified in a study of cytomegalovirus exposure and HLA in healthy donors. Whole-study findings and limits: In a later analysis, the majority of CMV-associated beta chains seemingly showed HLA restriction.

Primers for the PCR totalled 60 Vbeta and 13 Jbeta. The protocol was immunoSEQ multiplex PCR, while the TCRdb copy is restricted to in-frame clones and leaves out a portion. This table holds about 160,000 clones, 80% to 90% found once. In the case of this clone: Antigen: not known.

This CDR3 spans 14 amino acids. V dropped 0 bases and J dropped 4 bases, with 9 bases sitting between them. Germline lookup yields CDR1 KGHSH and CDR2 LQKENI. V and J are TRBV18 and TRBJ1-2; D is ambiguous. The receptor was derived from a woman between 18 and 29 years old in good health and CMV-seronegative. The sample consisted of PBMCs. CDR3 nucleotides: TGTGCCAGCTCACCACCATCCGGTGCCTATGGCTACACCTTC. This translates into CASSPPSGAYGYTF. The full variable domain, in which reference TRBV18 and TRBJ1-2 provide the parts outside the CDR3, is NAGVMQNPRHLVRRRGQEARLRCSPMKGHSHVYWYRQLPEEGLKFMVYLQKENIIDESGMPKERFSAEFPKEGPSILRIQQVVRGDSAAYFCASSPPSGAYGYTFGSGTRLTVV.